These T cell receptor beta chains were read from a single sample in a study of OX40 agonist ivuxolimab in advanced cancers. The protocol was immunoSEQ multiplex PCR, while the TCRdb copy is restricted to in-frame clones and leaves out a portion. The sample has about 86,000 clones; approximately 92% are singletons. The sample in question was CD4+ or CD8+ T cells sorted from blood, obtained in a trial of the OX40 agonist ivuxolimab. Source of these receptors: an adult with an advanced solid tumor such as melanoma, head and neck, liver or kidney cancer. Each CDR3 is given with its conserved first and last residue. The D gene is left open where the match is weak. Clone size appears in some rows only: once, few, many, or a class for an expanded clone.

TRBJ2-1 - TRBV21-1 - CASSKVGQGANEQFF -
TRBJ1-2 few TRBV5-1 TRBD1 CASSSGQGNGGYTF TGCGCCAGCAGCTCGGGACAGGGCAACGGTGGCTACACCTTC
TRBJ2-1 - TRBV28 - CASSLLREQFF TGTGCCAGCAGTTTGCTCCGTGAGCAGTTCTTC
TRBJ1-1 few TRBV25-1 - CASNSGRTEAFF TGTGCCAGCAATTCGGGGAGGACTGAAGCTTTCTTT
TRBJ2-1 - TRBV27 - CASSSSRRGNSNEQFF TGTGCCAGCAGTTCCTCTCGACGGGGGAATAGCAATGAGCAGTTCTTC
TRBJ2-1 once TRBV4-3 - CASSQDLDPSYNEQFF TGCGCCAGCAGCCAAGATCTGGACCCCTCCTACAATGAGCAGTTCTTC
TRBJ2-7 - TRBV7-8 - CASSLLPRVSYEQYF TGTGCCAGCAGCCTCCTGCCGAGGGTCTCCTACGAGCAGTACTTC
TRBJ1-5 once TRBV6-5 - CASSIRDSNQPQHF TGTGCCAGCAGTATCCGGGACAGCAATCAGCCCCAGCATTTT
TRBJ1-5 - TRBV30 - CAWSWDRNNQPQHF TGTGCCTGGAGTTGGGACCGAAATAATCAGCCCCAGCATTTT
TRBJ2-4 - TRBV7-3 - CASSPHGALAKNIQYF TGTGCCAGCAGCCCCCATGGAGCGTTAGCCAAAAACATTCAGTACTTC
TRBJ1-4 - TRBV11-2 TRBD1 CASSTYRGKGEKLFF TGTGCCAGCAGCACATACAGGGGAAAAGGGGAAAAACTGTTTTTT
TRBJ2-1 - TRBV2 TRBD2 CASSVTSGRMVAYNEQFF TGTGCCAGCAGTGTGACTAGCGGGAGAATGGTCGCCTACAATGAGCAGTTCTTC
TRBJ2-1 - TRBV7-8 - CASSLTILLPSFF TGTGCCAGCAGCTTAACCATCCTTCTCCCTTCGTTCTTC
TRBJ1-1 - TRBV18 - CASSHSSGYTEAFF TGTGCCAGCTCACACTCCTCGGGTTACACTGAAGCTTTCTTT
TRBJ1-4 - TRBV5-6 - CASSSWGITNEKLFF TGTGCCAGCAGCTCCTGGGGGATAACTAATGAAAAACTGTTTTTT
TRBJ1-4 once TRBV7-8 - CASSLGTNEKLFF TGTGCCAGCAGCTTAGGGACTAATGAAAAACTGTTTTTT
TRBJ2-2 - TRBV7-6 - CASSSVSRGANTGELFF TGTGCCAGCAGCTCCGTTAGTCGCGGGGCGAACACCGGGGAGCTGTTTTTT
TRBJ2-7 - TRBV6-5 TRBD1 CASSSPRQGAYEQYF TGTGCCAGCAGTTCACCGCGACAGGGGGCCTACGAGCAGTACTTC
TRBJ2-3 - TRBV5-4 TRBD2 CASSLLAGVGTDTQYF TGTGCCAGCAGCTTACTAGCGGGAGTTGGCACAGATACGCAGTATTTT
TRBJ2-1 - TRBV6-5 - CASNSPYNEQFF TGTGCCAGCAATAGCCCCTACAATGAGCAGTTCTTC
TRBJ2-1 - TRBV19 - CASSIWLVSDNEQFF TGTGCCAGTAGTATTTGGCTAGTATCCGACAATGAGCAGTTCTTC
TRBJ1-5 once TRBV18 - CASSPAGVYSNQPQHF TGTGCCAGCTCACCCGCCGGGGTCTATAGCAATCAGCCCCAGCATTTT
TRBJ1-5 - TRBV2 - CASRKEGDPNQPQHF TGTGCCAGCAGAAAGGAGGGGGATCCCAATCAGCCCCAGCATTTT
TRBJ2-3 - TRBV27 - CASRQGITDTQYF TGTGCCAGCAGACAGGGTATCACAGATACGCAGTATTTT
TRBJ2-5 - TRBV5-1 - CASSLGSREVAETQYF TGCGCCAGCAGCTTGGGGTCTCGCGAGGTCGCCGAGACCCAGTACTTC
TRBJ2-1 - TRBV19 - CASSMSGPNNEQFF TGTGCCAGTAGTATGAGCGGGCCTAACAATGAGCAGTTCTTC
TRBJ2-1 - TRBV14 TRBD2 CASSPTSGHDNEQFF TGTGCCAGCAGCCCTACTAGCGGACACGACAATGAGCAGTTCTTC
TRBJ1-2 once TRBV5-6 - CASSPGAFGYTF TGTGCCAGCAGCCCGGGGGCCTTTGGCTACACCTTC
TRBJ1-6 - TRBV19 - CASSIAGVNNSPLHF TGTGCCAGTAGTATAGCAGGGGTCAATAATTCACCCCTCCACTTT
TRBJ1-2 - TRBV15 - CATSAPGQLIYGYTF TGTGCCACCAGCGCCCCCGGACAGCTGATTTATGGCTACACCTTC
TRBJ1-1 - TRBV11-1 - CASSLAFQGDTEAFF TGTGCCAGCAGCTTAGCGTTCCAGGGAGACACTGAAGCTTTCTTT
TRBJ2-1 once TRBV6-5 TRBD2 CASSRAGGPYNEQFF TGTGCCAGCAGTCGTGCGGGGGGGCCCTACAATGAGCAGTTCTTC
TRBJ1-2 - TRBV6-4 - CASSDRGHSGYTF TGTGCCAGCAGTGATCGGGGGCATAGTGGCTACACCTTC
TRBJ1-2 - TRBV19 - CASSMRGAYGYTF TGTGCCAGTAGTATGAGAGGGGCGTACGGCTACACCTTC